This T cell receptor beta chain emerged from a study of regulatory T cells in long-lasting Graves disease. Study in general: Persistent cases were those of Graves' disease that involved over 5 years of antithyroid drugs with positive TSH receptor antibodies.

For TCR beta, libraries came from iRepertoire HTBI primers and Arm-PCR of CDR3 regions. TCRdb fed the multiplex PCR reads into MiXCR, producing one record per CDR3 protein. This table holds around 400,000 distinct CDR3 sequences, roughly 21% found once. Study observations and caveats: Persistent Graves' patients showed less TCR diversity than newly diagnosed ones.

The CDR3 has 11 residues. The ends were cut back, 6 bases at V and 8 bases at J, with 10 bases in the middle. Germline assignment: CDR1 MDHEN and CDR2 SYDVKM. In this sample, this clonotype turned up many times. What it binds is unknown. Indicated time point: persistent/refractory GD, antithyroid drugs over 5 years with positive TRAb. Preparation of the TCR library used RNA extracted from PBMCs. The patients included were those that came from an endocrinology department in Xi'an, China. The EDTA tubes were filled with 8 to 9.5 milliliters of drawn peripheral blood. The sequence derives from a female donor with Graves disease. The chain is built from TRBV28 and TRBJ1-2; maybe TRBD1 (5 bases). The sequencing used peripheral blood mononuclear cells (PBMCs), collected when the disease was refractory, from a patient treated with antithyroid drugs. The chain's CDR3 is CASRRGVGYTF. The CDR3 DNA follows: TGTGCCAGCAGGAGGGGCGTCGGCTACACCTTC.